The 10 T cell receptor beta chains listed next were all sequenced from one sample in a study of T cell responses to AZD1222 COVID-19 vaccine (dated by TCRdb to the early 2020s). This specimen's time point label, interpreted: baseline before first vaccination. Library preparation employed the immunoSEQ multiplex PCR assay. Here the immuneACCESS table is served through TCRdb, limited to in-frame sequences with V and J called. Missing clones are a known gap in these copies; in checked studies unresolved V genes cover under half, and the rest lacks a known reason. Counted in this sample were some 140,000 clones; 80% to 95% of them appeared once. The ten top clones hold just over 3% of the sample. Material: peripheral blood, obtained on day 0 of AZD1222 vaccination. The source of these receptors is an adult in good health.

This chain links TRBV30 with TRBJ1-3; D is undetermined. Trimming removed 8 bases at V and 8 bases at J, with 16 bases between. CDR1 is GTSNPN, CDR2 SVGIG, per germline (reference sequence). CDR3 length equals 12 residues. The CDR3 sequence is CAGAAEGYTIYF. The DNA of the CDR3 is TGTGCCGGCGCGGCCGAAGGTTACACCATATATTTT. The full variable domain, with the rest looked up from reference TRBV30 and TRBJ1-3, is SQTIHQWPATLVQPVGSPLSLECTVEGTSNPNLYWYRQAAGRGLQLLFYSVGIGQISSEVPQNLSASRPQDRQFILSSKKLLLSDSGFYLCAGAAEGYTIYFGEGSWLTVV.

The gene calls are TRBV5-1 and TRBJ2-1; the match to TRBD2 covers 12 bases. Germline CDR1 and CDR2: SGHRS and YFSETQ. CDR3 length: 15 amino acids. With 4 bases clipped from V and 11 bases from J, the junction kept 10 bases outside the gene matches. CDR3 bases: TGCGCCAGCAGCGGCGGGACTAGCGGGCCATATCAGCAGTTCTTC. This encodes CASSGGTSGPYQQFF.

The gene calls are TRBV5-1 and TRBJ2-7, with 8 nucleotides matching TRBD2. The CDR3 runs to 13 residues. Looked up from germline, CDR1 is SGHRS and CDR2 is YFSETQ. Trimming cost V 1 base and J 3 bases; bases outside gene matches: 0. The CDR3 protein is CASSLRGGYEQYF. Here the CDR3 DNA reads TGCGCCAGCAGCTTGCGGGGGGGCTACGAGCAGTACTTC. The whole variable domain, remainder taken from reference TRBV5-1 and TRBJ2-7, is KAGVTQTPRYLIKTRGQQVTLSCSPISGHRSVSWYQQTPGQGLQFLFEYFSETQRNKGNFPGRFSGRQFSNSRSEMNVSTLELGDSALYLCASSLRGGYEQYFGPGTRLTVT.

This clone was found once. This chain links TRBV27 with TRBJ1-4; D uncertain. The V gene's germline CDR1 is MNHEY and CDR2 SMNVEV (reference sequence). CDR3 size: 14 residues. Trimming pared 3 bases from V and 10 bases from J, leaving 15 bases between. Written as DNA, the CDR3 is TGTGCCAGCAGTTTCCAGCGGGCCTGGGGAAAACTGTTTTTT. This gives the protein CASSFQRAWGKLFF.

The rearrangement uses TRBV6-5 and TRBJ2-7; D ambiguous. V lost 6 bases to trimming and J lost 4 bases, with 16 bases between them. Per germline, CDR1 MNHEY and CDR2 SVGAGI. CDR3 length equals 14 residues. CDR3 region: CASRRSRSQYEQYF. In DNA form, the CDR3 reads TGTGCCAGCAGGCGTAGTAGAAGCCAATACGAGCAGTACTTC.

The chain links TRBV7-9 to TRBJ2-3; the D is unclear. Between the trimmed V and J ends, which lost 9 bases and 3 bases, there was a span of 16 bases. CDR3 size: 14 residues. Per germline, CDR1 SEHNR and CDR2 FQNEAQ (reference sequence). The DNA for the CDR3 is TGTGCCAGGGGGATGGTGTCGAATACAGATACGCAGTATTTT. It codes for CARGMVSNTDTQYF.

This chain joins TRBV28 and TRBJ2-7, with 9 bases aligning to TRBD1. V gave up 6 bases and J gave up 4 bases; unmatched junction bases: 10. This CDR3 comprises 15 residues. Germline V gene lookup returns CDR1 MDHEN and CDR2 SYDVKM. The CDR3 nucleotides read TGTGCCAGCAGCTTCTCGGGACAGGGCTATTACGAGCAGTACTTC. Amino acid sequence: CASSFSGQGYYEQYF.

This clone showed up just once. V is TRBV28 and J is TRBJ2-2; 7 bases are a match to TRBD1. The CDR3 contains 14 residues. Germline V gives CDR1 MDHEN, CDR2 SYDVKM. Trimming took 6 bases from V and 6 from J; bases not matched to a gene: 7. The CDR3 DNA reads as TGTGCCAGCAGAGCGACAGGGTCCCCCGGGGAGCTGTTTTTT. Translated, it gives CASRATGSPGELFF.

The count of this clone is one. The chain joins TRBV7-2 to TRBJ1-2; possible D gene TRBD1, 6 bases. Deletions cut 0 bases from V and 10 bases from J, with 12 bases between. The CDR3 extends over 13 amino acids. Germline V gene lookup returns CDR1 SGHTA and CDR2 FQGNSA. The CDR3, as DNA: TGTGCCAGCAGCTTAGCGGAGGGGGTCGCCTACACCTTC. Translated: CASSLAEGVAYTF.

The chain uses TRBV7-2 and TRBJ2-2, with a possible D match to TRBD2 (5 bases). The V and J ends lost 3 bases and 1 base respectively, with 12 bases between them. Germline assignment: CDR1 SGHTA and CDR2 FQGNSA. CDR3 length: 16 residues. The chain's CDR3 is CASSLVSAGNTGELFF. The CDR3 DNA follows: TGTGCCAGCAGCTTGGTCTCCGCGGGGAACACCGGGGAGCTGTTTTTT.